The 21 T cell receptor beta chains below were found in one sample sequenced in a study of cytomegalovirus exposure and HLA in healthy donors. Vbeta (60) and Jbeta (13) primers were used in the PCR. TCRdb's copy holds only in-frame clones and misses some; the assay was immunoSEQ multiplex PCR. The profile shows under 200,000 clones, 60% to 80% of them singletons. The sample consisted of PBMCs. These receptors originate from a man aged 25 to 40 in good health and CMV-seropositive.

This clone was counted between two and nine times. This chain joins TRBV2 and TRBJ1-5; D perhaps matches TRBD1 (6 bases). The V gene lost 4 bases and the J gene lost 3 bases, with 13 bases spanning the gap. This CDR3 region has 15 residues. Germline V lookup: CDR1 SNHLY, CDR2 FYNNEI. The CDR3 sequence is CASSALGQLNQPQHF. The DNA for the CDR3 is TGTGCCAGCAGTGCCCTTGGACAGCTCAATCAGCCCCAGCATTTT.

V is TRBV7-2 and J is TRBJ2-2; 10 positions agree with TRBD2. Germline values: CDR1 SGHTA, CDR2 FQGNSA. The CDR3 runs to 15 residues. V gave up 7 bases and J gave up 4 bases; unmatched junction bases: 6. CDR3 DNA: TGTGCCAGCAAACGAAGCGGGGGGGCCACCGGGGAGCTGTTTTTT. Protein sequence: CASKRSGGATGELFF.

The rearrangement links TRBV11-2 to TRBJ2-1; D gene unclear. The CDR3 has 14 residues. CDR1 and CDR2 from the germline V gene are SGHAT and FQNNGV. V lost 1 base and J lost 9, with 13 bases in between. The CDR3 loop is CASSLVLVVAEQFF. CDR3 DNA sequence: TGTGCCAGCAGCTTAGTTCTAGTTGTGGCTGAGCAGTTCTTC.

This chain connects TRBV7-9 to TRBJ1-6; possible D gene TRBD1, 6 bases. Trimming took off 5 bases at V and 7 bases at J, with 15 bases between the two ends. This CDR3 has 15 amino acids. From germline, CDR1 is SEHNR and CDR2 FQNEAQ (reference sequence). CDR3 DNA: TGTGCCAGCAGCGTACCGGGACAACAAAATTCACCCCTCCACTTT. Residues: CASSVPGQQNSPLHF.

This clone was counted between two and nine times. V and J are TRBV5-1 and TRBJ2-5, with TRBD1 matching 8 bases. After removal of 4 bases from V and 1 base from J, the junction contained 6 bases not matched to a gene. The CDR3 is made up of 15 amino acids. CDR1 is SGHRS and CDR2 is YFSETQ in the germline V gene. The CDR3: CASSPDRVGQETQYF. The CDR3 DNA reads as TGCGCCAGCAGCCCGGACAGGGTGGGCCAAGAGACCCAGTACTTC.

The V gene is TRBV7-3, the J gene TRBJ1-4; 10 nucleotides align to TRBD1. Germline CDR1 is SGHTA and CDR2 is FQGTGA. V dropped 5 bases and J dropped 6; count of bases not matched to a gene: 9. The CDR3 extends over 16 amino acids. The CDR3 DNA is TGTGCCAGCAGCCCCTTCCCCGGGACAGGGGATGAAAAACTGTTTTTT. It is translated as CASSPFPGTGDEKLFF.

The CDR3 nucleotides read TGTGCCAGTAGTGGTAGAGGGAGATACGAGCAGTACTTC. Encoded protein: CASSGRGRYEQYF. V is TRBV19 and J is TRBJ2-7; maybe TRBD2 (5 bases). Looked up from germline, CDR1 is LNHDA and CDR2 is SQIVND (reference sequence). The CDR3 has 13 amino acids. V was pared by 5 bases and J by 4 bases, with 12 bases between.

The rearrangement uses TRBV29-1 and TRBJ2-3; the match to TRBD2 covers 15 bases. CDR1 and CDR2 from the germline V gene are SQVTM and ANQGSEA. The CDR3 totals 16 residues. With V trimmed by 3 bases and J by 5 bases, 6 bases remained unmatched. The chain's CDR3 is CSVDWTSGGGGDTQYF. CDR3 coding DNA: TGCAGCGTTGATTGGACTAGCGGGGGGGGAGGAGATACGCAGTATTTT.

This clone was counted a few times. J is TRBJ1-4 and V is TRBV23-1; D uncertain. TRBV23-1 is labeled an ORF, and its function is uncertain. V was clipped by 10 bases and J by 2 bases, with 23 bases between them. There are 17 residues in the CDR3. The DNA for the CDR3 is TGCGCCATGACGTCCATAAGCCAGACTTCGACTAATGAAAAACTGTTTTTT. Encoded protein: CAMTSISQTSTNEKLFF.

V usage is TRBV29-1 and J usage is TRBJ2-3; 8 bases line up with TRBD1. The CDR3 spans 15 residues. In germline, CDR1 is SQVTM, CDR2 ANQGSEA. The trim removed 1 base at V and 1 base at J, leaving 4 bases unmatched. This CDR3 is CSVEVTGQGTDTQYF. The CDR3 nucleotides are TGCAGCGTTGAAGTAACGGGACAGGGCACAGATACGCAGTATTTT.

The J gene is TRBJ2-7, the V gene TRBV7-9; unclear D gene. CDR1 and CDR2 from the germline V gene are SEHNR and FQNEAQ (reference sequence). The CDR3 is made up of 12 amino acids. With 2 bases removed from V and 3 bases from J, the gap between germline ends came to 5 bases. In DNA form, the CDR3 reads TGTGCCAGCAGCTTAAACAGCTACGAGCAGTACTTC. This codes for CASSLNSYEQYF.

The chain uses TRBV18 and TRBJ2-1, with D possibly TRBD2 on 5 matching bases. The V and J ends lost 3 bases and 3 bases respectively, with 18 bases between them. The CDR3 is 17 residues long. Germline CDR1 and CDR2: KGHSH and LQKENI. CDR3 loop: CASSPTSGRGLYNEQFF. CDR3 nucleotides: TGTGCCAGCTCACCCACGTCCGGGCGAGGGCTCTACAATGAGCAGTTCTTC. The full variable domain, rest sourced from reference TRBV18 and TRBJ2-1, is NAGVMQNPRHLVRRRGQEARLRCSPMKGHSHVYWYRQLPEEGLKFMVYLQKENIIDESGMPKERFSAEFPKEGPSILRIQQVVRGDSAAYFCASSPTSGRGLYNEQFFGPGTRLTVL.

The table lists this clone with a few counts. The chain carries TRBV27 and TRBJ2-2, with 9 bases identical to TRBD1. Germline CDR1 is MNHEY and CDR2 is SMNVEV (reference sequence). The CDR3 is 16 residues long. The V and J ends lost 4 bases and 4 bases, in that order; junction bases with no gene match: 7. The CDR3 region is CASSSNPGQGTGELFF. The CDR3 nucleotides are TGTGCCAGCAGTTCAAATCCGGGACAGGGCACCGGGGAGCTGTTTTTT.

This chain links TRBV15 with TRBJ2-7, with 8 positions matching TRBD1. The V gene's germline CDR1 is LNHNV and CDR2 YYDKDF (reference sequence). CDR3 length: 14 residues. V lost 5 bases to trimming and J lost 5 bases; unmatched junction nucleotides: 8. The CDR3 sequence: CATSAGQGSNEQYF. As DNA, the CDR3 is TGTGCCACCAGCGCCGGACAGGGTTCCAACGAGCAGTACTTC. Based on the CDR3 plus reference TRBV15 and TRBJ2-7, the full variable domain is DAMVIQNPRYQVTQFGKPVTLSCSQTLNHNVMYWYQQKSSQAPKLLFHYYDKDFNNEADTPDNFQSRRPNTSFCFLDIRSPGLGDTAMYLCATSAGQGSNEQYFGPGTRLTVT.

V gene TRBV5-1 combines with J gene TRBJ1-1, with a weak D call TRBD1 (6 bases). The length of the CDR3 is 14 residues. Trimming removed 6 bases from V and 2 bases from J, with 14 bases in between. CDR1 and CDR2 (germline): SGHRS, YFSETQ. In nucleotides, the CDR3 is TGCGCCAGCAAAGAACAGGGTCCTAACACTGAAGCTTTCTTT. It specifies CASKEQGPNTEAFF.

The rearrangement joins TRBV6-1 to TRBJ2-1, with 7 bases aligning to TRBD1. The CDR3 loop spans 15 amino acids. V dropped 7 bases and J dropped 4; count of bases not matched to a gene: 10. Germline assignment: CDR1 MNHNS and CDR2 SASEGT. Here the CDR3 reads CASTPRGTEYNEQFF. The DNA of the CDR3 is TGTGCCAGCACCCCAAGAGGGACAGAATACAATGAGCAGTTCTTC.

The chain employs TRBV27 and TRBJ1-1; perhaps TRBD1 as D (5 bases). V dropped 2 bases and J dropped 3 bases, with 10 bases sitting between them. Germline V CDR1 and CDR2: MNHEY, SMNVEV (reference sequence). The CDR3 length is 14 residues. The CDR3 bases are TGTGCCAGCAGTTTAAGGGGTAGTCACACTGAAGCTTTCTTT. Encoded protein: CASSLRGSHTEAFF.

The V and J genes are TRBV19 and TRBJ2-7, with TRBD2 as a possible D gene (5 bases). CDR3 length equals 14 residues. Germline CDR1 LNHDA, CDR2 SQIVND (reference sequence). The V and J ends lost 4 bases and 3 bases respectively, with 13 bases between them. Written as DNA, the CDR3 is TGTGCCAGTAGTAGCGGGTTATGGGGCTACGAGCAGTACTTC. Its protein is CASSSGLWGYEQYF. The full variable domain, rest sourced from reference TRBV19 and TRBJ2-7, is DGGITQSPKYLFRKEGQNVTLSCEQNLNHDAMYWYRQDPGQGLRLIYYSQIVNDFQKGDIAEGYSVSREKKESFPLTVTSAQKNPTAFYLCASSSGLWGYEQYFGPGTRLTVT.

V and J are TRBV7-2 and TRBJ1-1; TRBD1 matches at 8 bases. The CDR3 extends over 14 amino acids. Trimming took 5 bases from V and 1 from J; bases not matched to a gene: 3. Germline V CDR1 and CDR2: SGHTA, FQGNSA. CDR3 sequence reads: CASSPGQGNTEAFF. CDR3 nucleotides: TGTGCCAGCAGCCCCGGACAGGGGAACACTGAAGCTTTCTTT.

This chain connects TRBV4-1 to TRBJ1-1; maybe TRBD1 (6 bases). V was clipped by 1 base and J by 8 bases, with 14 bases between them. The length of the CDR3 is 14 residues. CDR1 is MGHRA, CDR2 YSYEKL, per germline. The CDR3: CASSQVRTDSEAFF. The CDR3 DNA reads TGCGCCAGCAGCCAAGTTAGGACAGATTCGGAAGCTTTCTTT.

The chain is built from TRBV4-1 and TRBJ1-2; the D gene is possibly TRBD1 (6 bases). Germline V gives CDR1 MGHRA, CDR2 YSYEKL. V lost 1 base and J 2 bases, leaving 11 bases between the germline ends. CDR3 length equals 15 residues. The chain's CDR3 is CASSQVEQGNYGYTF. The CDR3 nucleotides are TGCGCCAGCAGCCAAGTAGAACAGGGAAACTATGGCTACACCTTC.